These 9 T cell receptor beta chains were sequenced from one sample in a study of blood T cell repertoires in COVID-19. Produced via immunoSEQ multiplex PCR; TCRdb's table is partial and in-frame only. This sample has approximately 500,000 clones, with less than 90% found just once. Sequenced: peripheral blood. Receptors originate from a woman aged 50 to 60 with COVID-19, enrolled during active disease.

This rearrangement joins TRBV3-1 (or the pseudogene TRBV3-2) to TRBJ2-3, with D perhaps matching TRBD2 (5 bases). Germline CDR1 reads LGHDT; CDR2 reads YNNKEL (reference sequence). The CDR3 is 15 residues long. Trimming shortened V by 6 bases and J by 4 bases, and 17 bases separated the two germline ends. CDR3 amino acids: CASSPISGVADTQYF. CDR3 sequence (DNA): TGTGCCAGCAGTCCCATATCCGGGGTTGCAGATACGCAGTATTTT.

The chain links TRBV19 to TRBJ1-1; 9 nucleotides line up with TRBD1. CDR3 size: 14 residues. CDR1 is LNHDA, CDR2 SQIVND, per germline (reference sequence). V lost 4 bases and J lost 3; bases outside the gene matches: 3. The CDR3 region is CASSRRTGDTEAFF. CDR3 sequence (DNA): TGTGCCAGTAGTAGACGGACAGGGGACACTGAAGCTTTCTTT.

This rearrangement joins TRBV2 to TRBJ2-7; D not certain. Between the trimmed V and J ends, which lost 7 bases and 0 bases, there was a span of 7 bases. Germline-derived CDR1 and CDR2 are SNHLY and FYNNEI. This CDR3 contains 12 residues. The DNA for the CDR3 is TGTGCCAGCATAGGAGACTCCTACGAGCAGTACTTC. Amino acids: CASIGDSYEQYF.

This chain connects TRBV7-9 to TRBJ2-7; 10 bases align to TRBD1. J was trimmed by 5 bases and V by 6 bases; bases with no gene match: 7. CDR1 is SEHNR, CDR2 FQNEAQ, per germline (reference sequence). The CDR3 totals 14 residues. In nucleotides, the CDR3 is TGTGCCAGCAGATCCGGGACAGGGGTAAACGAGCAGTACTTC. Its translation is CASRSGTGVNEQYF.

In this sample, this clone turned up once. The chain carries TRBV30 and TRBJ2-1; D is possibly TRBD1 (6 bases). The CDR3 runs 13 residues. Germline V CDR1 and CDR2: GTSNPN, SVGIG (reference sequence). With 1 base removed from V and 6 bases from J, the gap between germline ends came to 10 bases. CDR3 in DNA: TGTGCCTGGAGTGGGACAGACGGCAATGAGCAGTTCTTC. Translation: CAWSGTDGNEQFF.

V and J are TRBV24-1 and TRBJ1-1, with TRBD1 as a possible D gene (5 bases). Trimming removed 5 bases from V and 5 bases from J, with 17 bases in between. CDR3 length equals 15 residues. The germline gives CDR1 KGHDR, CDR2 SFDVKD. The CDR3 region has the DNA TGTGCCACCAGTGGGAAGTCGAAGGGGCAGACTGAAGCTTTCTTT. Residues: CATSGKSKGQTEAFF.

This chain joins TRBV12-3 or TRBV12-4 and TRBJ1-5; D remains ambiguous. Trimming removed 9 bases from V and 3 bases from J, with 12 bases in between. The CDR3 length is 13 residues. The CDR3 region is CASSGMINQPQHF. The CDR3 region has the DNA TGTGCCAGTTCCGGGATGATCAATCAGCCCCAGCATTTT.

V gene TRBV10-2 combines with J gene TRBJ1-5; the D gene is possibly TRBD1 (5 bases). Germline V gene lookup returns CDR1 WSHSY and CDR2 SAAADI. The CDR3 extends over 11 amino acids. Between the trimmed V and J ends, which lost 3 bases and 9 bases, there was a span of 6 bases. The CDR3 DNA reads TGCGCCAGCAGTGATCAGGGGCCCCAGCATTTT. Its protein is CASSDQGPQHF.

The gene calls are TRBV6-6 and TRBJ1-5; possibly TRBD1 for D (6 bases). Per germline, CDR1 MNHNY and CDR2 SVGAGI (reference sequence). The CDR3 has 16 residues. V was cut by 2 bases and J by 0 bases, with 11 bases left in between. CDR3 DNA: TGTGCCAGCAGTTACGGACGGGGGGCTAGCAATCAGCCCCAGCATTTT. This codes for CASSYGRGASNQPQHF.